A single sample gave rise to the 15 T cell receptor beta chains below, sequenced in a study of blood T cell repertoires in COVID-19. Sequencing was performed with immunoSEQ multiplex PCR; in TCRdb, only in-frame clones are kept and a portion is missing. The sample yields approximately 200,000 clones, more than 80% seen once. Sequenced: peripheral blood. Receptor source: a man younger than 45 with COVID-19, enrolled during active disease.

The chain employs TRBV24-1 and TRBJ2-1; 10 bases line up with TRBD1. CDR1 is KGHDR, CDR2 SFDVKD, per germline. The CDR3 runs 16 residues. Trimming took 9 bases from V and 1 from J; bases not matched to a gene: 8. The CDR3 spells CATSVGTGVSYNEQFF. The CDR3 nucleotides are TGTGCCACCTCCGTTGGGACAGGGGTTTCCTACAATGAGCAGTTCTTC.

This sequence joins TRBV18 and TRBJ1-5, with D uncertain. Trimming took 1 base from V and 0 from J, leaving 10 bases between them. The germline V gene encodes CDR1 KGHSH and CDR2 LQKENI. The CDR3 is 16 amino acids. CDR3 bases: TGTGCCAGCTCACCACGTGAGGGAAATAGCAATCAGCCCCAGCATTTT. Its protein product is CASSPREGNSNQPQHF.

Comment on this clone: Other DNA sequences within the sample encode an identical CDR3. CDR3 protein: CASSLYRGSYEQYF. Written as DNA, the CDR3 is TGTGCCAGCAGTTTATATCGCGGATCCTACGAGCAGTACTTC. The chain couples TRBV27 to TRBJ2-7; D ambiguous. Germline V CDR1 and CDR2: MNHEY, SMNVEV (reference sequence). There are 14 residues in the CDR3. Trimming removed 1 base at V and 1 base at J, with 8 bases between.

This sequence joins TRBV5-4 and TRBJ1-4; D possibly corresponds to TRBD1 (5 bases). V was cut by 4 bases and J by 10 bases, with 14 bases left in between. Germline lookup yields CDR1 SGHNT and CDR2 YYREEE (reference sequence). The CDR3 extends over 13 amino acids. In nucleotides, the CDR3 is TGTGCCAGCAGCCTCCGGGACTTCGGAAAACTGTTTTTT. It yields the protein CASSLRDFGKLFF.

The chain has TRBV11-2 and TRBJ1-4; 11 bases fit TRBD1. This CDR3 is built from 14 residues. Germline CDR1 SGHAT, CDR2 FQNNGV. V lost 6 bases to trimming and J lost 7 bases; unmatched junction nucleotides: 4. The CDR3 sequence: CASSRTGGVEKLFF. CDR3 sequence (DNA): TGTGCCAGCAGTCGGACAGGGGGCGTTGAAAAACTGTTTTTT.

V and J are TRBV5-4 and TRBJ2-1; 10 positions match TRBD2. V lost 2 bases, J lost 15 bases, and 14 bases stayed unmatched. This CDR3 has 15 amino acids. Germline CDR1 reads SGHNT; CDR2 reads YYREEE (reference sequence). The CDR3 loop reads CASSFQGLAGENWFF. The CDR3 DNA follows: TGTGCCAGCAGCTTCCAAGGTCTAGCGGGAGAGAATTGGTTCTTC.

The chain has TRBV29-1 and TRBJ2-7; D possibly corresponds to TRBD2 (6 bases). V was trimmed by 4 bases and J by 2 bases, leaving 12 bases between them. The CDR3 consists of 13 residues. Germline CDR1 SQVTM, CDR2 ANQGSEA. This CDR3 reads CSVGPGLPYEQYF. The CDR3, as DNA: TGCAGCGTTGGACCGGGACTGCCCTACGAGCAGTACTTC.

The CDR3 DNA sequence: TGTGCCAGTAGACAGTCAGATGCCAACTATGGCTACACCTTC. Encoded protein: CASRQSDANYGYTF. The gene calls are TRBV19 and TRBJ1-2; D ambiguous. From germline, CDR1 is LNHDA and CDR2 SQIVND (reference sequence). Deletions cut 6 bases from V and 2 bases from J, with 13 bases between. This CDR3 spans 14 amino acids.

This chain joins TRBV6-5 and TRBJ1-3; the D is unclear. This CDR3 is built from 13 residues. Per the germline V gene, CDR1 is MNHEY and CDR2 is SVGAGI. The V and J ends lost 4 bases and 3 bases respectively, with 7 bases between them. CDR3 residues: CASSSGGGNTIYF. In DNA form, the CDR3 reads TGTGCCAGCAGTTCAGGAGGTGGAAACACCATATATTTT.

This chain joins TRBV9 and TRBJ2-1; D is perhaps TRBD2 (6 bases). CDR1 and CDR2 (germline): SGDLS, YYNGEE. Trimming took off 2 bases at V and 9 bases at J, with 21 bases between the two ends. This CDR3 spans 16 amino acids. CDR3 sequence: CASSVTSLGSRFEQFF. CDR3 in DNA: TGTGCCAGCAGCGTTACTTCCCTCGGGAGCCGTTTTGAGCAGTTCTTC.

In DNA, the CDR3 is TGTGCCAGCAGCCAAACATTGGCGGGGAGCACAGATACGCAGTATTTT. Protein product: CASSQTLAGSTDTQYF. The chain combines TRBV3-1 (or the pseudogene TRBV3-2) with TRBJ2-3, with D maybe TRBD2 (6 bases). V was shortened by 2 bases and J by 0 bases, with 12 bases between the two germline ends. The CDR3 runs 16 residues. The germline CDR1 and CDR2 sequences are LGHDT and YNNKEL (reference sequence).

Here the CDR3 DNA reads TGTGCCAGCGTACCAGACAGGGATCTTAACTATGGCTACACCTTC. This encodes CASVPDRDLNYGYTF. The rearrangement joins TRBV19 to TRBJ1-2, with TRBD1 matching over 7 bases. Trimming at V came to 9 bases and at J to 1 base, leaving 11 bases not matched to a gene. The CDR3 is 15 residues long. CDR1 is LNHDA and CDR2 is SQIVND in the germline V gene (reference sequence).

The DNA of the CDR3 is TGTGCCAGCAGCGCCTGGGACAGGGGGTCCGGGGAGCTGTTTTTT. This translates into CASSAWDRGSGELFF. The chain is built from TRBV9 and TRBJ2-2; 11 nucleotides agree with TRBD1. After removal of 3 bases from V and 6 bases from J, the junction contained 4 bases not matched to a gene. The CDR3 covers 15 residues. Germline V gene sequence: CDR1 SGDLS, CDR2 YYNGEE.

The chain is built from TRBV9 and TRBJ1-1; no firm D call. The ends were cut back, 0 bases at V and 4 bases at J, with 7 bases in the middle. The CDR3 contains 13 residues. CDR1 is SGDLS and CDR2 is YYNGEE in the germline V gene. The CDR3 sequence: CASSVGESTEAFF. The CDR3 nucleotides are TGTGCCAGCAGCGTAGGGGAGTCCACTGAAGCTTTCTTT.

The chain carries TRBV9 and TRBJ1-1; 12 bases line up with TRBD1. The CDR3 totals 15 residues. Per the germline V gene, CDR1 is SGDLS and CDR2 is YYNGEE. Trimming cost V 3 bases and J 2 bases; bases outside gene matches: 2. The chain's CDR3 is CASSEGTGGNTEAFF. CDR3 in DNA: TGTGCCAGCAGCGAGGGGACAGGGGGCAACACTGAAGCTTTCTTT. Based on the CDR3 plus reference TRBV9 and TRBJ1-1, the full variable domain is DSGVTQTPKHLITATGQRVTLRCSPRSGDLSVYWYQQSLDQGLQFLIQYYNGEERAKGNILERFSAQQFPDLHSELNLSSLELGDSALYFCASSEGTGGNTEAFFGQGTRLTVV.